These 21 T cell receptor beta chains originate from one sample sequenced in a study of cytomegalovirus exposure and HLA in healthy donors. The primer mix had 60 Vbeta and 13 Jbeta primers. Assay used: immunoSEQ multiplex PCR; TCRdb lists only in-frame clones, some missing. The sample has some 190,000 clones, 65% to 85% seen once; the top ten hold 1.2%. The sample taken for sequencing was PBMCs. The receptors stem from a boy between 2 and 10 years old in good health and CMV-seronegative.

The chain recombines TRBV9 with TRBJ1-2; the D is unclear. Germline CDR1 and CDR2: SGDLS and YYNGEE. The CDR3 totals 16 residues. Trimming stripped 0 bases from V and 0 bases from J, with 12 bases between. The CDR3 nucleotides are TGTGCCAGCAGCGTAGGGGGAGGGCCCTCTAACTATGGCTACACCTTC. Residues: CASSVGGGPSNYGYTF.

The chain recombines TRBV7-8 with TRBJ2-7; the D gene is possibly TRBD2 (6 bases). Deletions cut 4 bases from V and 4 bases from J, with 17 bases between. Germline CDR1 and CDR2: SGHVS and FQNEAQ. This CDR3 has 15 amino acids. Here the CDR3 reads CASSSEPGLLYEQYF. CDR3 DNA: TGTGCCAGCAGCTCAGAACCGGGACTGCTATACGAGCAGTACTTC.

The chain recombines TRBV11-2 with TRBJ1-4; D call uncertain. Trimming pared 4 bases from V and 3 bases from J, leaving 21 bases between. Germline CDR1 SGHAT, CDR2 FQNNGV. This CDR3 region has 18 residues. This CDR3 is CASSYRGGGVMPNEKLFF. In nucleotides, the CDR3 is TGTGCCAGCAGCTATCGGGGTGGAGGAGTTATGCCTAATGAAAAACTGTTTTTT.

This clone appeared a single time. The CDR3 loop is CASSITPRDTEAFF. The CDR3, as DNA: TGTGCCAGTAGTATAACCCCCCGGGACACTGAAGCTTTCTTT. This chain connects TRBV19 to TRBJ1-1; D uncertain. Germline V lookup: CDR1 LNHDA, CDR2 SQIVND (reference sequence). V dropped 2 bases and J dropped 3 bases, with 10 bases sitting between them. This CDR3 contains 14 residues.

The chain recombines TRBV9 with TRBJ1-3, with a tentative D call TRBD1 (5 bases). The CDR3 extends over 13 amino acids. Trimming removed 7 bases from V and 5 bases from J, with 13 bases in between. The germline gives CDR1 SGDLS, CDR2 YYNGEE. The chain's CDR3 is CASGGAKRNTIYF. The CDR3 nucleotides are TGTGCCAGCGGCGGGGCAAAGAGAAACACCATATATTTT.

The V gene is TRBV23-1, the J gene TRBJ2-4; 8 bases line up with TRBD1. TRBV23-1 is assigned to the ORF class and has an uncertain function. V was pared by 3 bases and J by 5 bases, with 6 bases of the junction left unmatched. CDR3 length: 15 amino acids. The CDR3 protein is CASSHSGQGENIQYF. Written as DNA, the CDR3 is TGCGCCAGCAGTCATTCCGGACAGGGCGAAAACATTCAGTACTTC.

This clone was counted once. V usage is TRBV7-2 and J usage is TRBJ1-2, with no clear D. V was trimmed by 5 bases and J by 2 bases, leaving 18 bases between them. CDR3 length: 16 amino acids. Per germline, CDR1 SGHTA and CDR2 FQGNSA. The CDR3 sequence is CASSADVGAVNYGYTF. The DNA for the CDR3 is TGTGCCAGCAGCGCAGATGTTGGAGCCGTCAACTATGGCTACACCTTC.

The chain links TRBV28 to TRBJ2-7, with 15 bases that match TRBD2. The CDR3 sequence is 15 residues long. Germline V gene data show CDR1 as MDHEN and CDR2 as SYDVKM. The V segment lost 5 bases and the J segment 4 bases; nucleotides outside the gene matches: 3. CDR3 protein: CASSRTSGRAYEQYF. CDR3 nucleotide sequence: TGTGCCAGCAGTAGGACTAGCGGGAGGGCTTACGAGCAGTACTTC.

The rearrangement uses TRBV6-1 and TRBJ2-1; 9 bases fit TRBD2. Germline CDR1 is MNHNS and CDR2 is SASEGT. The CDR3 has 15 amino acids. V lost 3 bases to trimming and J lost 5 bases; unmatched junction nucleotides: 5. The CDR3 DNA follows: TGTGCCAGCAGTGAGTGGGTAGCGGGAGACAATGAGCAGTTCTTC. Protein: CASSEWVAGDNEQFF.

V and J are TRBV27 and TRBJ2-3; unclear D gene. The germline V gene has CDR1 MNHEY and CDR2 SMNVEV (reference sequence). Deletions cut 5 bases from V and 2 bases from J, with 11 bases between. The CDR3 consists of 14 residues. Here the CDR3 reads CASSLPTATDTQYF. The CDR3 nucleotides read TGTGCCAGCAGTCTCCCTACCGCCACAGATACGCAGTATTTT.

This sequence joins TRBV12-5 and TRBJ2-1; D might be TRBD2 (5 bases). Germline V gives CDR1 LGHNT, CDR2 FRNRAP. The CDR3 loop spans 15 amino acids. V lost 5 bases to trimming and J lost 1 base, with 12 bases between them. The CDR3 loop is CASGLGSGSYNEQFF. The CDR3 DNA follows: TGTGCTAGTGGTCTCGGGTCGGGGTCCTACAATGAGCAGTTCTTC.

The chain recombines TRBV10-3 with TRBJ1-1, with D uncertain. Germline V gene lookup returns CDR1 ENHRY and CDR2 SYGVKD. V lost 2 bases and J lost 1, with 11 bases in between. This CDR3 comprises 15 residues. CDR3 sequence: CAISEGSPGNTEAFF. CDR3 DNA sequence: TGTGCCATCAGTGAGGGCAGCCCGGGGAACACTGAAGCTTTCTTT.

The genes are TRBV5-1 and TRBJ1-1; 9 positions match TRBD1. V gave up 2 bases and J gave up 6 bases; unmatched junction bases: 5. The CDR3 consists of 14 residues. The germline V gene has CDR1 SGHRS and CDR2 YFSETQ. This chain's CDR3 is CASSFRDRASEAFF. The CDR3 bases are TGCGCCAGCAGCTTCCGGGACAGGGCTTCTGAAGCTTTCTTT.

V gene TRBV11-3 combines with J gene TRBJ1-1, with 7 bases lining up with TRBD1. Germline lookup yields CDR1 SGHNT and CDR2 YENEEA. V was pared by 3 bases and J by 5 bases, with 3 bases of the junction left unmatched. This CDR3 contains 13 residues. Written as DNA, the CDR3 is TGTGCCAGCAGCTTTCAGGGGGATACTGAAGCTTTCTTT. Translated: CASSFQGDTEAFF.

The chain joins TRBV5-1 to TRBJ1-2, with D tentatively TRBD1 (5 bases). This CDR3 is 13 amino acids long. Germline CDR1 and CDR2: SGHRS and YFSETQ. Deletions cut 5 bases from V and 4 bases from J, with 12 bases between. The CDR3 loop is CASRKGNGYGYTF. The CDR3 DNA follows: TGCGCCAGCAGGAAGGGGAACGGCTATGGCTACACCTTC.

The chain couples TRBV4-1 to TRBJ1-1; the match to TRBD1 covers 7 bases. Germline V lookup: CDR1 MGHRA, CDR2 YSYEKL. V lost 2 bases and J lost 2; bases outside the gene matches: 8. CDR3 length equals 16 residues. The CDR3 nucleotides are TGCGCCAGCAGCCAACAACAGGGGCGCTTAAACACTGAAGCTTTCTTT. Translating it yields CASSQQQGRLNTEAFF.

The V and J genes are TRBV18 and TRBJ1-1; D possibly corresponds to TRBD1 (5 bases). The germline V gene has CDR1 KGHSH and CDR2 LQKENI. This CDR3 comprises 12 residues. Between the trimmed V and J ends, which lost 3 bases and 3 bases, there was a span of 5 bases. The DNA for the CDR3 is TGTGCCAGCTCACCCAGGGACACTGAAGCTTTCTTT. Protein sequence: CASSPRDTEAFF.

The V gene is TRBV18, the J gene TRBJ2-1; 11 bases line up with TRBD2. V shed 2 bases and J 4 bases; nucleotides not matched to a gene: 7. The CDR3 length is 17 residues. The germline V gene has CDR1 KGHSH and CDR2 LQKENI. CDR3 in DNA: TGTGCCAGCTCACCATCCTCCGGGACTAGCGGATACAATGAGCAGTTCTTC. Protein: CASSPSSGTSGYNEQFF.

The CDR3 sequence: CASSPLGQGANYGYTF. In DNA form, the CDR3 reads TGTGCCAGCAGCCCCTTGGGGCAGGGGGCCAACTATGGCTACACCTTC. The chain is built from TRBV7-9 and TRBJ1-2; 8 bases are shared with TRBD1. Germline-derived CDR1 and CDR2 are SEHNR and FQNEAQ (reference sequence). This CDR3 is 16 amino acids long. The junction had 10 bases not matched to a gene; V was cut back by 5 bases and J by 2 bases.

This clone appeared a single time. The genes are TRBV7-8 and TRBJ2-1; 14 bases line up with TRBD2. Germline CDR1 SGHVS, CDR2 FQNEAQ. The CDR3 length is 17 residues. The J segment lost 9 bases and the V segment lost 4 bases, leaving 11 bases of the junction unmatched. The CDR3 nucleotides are TGTGCCAGCAGCTCAAGGCCCAGGACTAGCGGGAGGATTGAGCAGTTCTTC. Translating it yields CASSSRPRTSGRIEQFF.

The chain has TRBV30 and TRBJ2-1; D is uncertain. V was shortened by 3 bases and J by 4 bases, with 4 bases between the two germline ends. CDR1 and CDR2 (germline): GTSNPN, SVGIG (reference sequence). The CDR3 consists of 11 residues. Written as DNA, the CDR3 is TGTGCCTGGAGCCAGTACAATGAGCAGTTCTTC. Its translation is CAWSQYNEQFF.